This is a list of T cell receptor beta chains from one sample in a study of early T cells in non-severe SARS-CoV-2 infection. From the 5' RACE reads, TCRdb called clonotypes with MiXCR, one entry per CDR3 protein. The sample shows 20,000 to 25,000 distinct CDR3 sequences, less than 7% of them seen only once. Sequencing was performed on whole blood. All receptors come from an adult who was a healthcare worker with PCR-confirmed SARS-CoV-2 infection or an uninfected control (not recorded which). Each CDR3 is given with its conserved first and last residue. Each record gives: J gene, clone size, D gene, V gene, CDR3 protein, CDR3 DNA. The D gene is left open where the match is weak. Some rows have no size entry. The others give once, few or many, or a class for an expanded clone.

J: TRBJ1-1
size: many
D: TRBD1
V: TRBV12-3/TRBV12-4
CDR3: CASRRDRGSEAFF
DNA: TGTGCCAGCAGACGGGACAGGGGATCTGAAGCTTTCTTT

J: TRBJ1-6
size: many
D: NA
V: TRBV5-1
CDR3: CASSLWGYNSPLHF
DNA: TGCGCCAGCAGCTTGTGGGGCTATAATTCACCCCTCCACTTT

J: TRBJ1-5
size: many
D: NA
V: TRBV6-1
CDR3: CASSEAGWTAYSNQPQHF
DNA: TGTGCCAGCAGTGAAGCGGGGTGGACGGCTTATAGCAATCAGCCCCAGCATTTT

J: TRBJ2-1
size: many
D: NA
V: TRBV11-1
CDR3: CASSFQRDNEQFF
DNA: TGTGCCAGCAGCTTCCAGAGAGACAATGAGCAGTTCTTC

J: TRBJ2-2
size: few
D: TRBD1
V: TRBV5-6
CDR3: CASSPQTGANTGELFF
DNA: TGTGCCAGCAGCCCCCAGACAGGGGCGAACACCGGGGAGCTGTTTTTT

J: TRBJ2-5
size: few
D: NA
V: TRBV4-2
CDR3: CASSQDGAEETQYF
DNA: TGTGCCAGCAGCCAAGACGGGGCCGAAGAGACCCAGTACTTC

J: TRBJ2-7
size: many
D: NA
V: TRBV6-5
CDR3: CASSYGAGEGYEQYF
DNA: TGTGCCAGCAGTTACGGGGCAGGGGAGGGCTACGAGCAGTACTTC

J: TRBJ2-1
size: NA
D: NA
V: TRBV6-6
CDR3: CASTRQGNEQFF
DNA: TGTGCCAGCACCAGGCAGGGAAATGAGCAGTTCTTC

J: TRBJ1-4
size: NA
D: NA
V: TRBV18
CDR3: CASFFSHSQLATNEKLFF
DNA: TGTGCCAGCTTCTTCTCCCATTCTCAACTAGCAACTAATGAAAAACTGTTTTTT

J: TRBJ2-7
size: many
D: NA
V: TRBV11-2
CDR3: CASSLRPKGQGYYEQYF
DNA: TGTGCCAGCAGCCTCCGACCGAAGGGACAAGGATACTACGAGCAGTACTTC

J: TRBJ2-1
size: medium-sized
D: NA
V: TRBV4-1
CDR3: CASSQPSYNEQFF
DNA: TGCGCCAGCAGCCAACCGTCCTACAATGAGCAGTTCTTC

J: TRBJ2-7
size: many
D: NA
V: TRBV2
CDR3: CASATYEQYF
DNA: TGTGCCAGCGCGACCTACGAGCAGTACTTC

J: TRBJ2-5
size: many
D: NA
V: TRBV7-2
CDR3: CASSTPHPMETQYF
DNA: TGTGCCAGCAGCACCCCCCACCCTATGGAGACCCAGTACTTC

J: TRBJ2-3
size: many
D: NA
V: TRBV5-1
CDR3: CASSHSGDTQYF
DNA: TGCGCCAGCAGCCACTCGGGAGATACGCAGTATTTT

J: TRBJ2-2
size: many
D: NA
V: TRBV6-5
CDR3: CASSYGSGELFF
DNA: TGTGCCAGCAGTTACGGTTCCGGGGAGCTGTTTTTT

J: TRBJ2-5
size: few
D: TRBD2
V: TRBV11-2
CDR3: CASSPGTKTQETQYF
DNA: TGTGCCAGCAGCCCCGGGACTAAAACCCAAGAGACCCAGTACTTC

J: TRBJ2-3
size: few
D: TRBD2
V: TRBV19
CDR3: CASSMAGGRRRGDTQYF
DNA: TGTGCCAGTAGTATGGCGGGGGGGCGGAGAAGAGGAGATACGCAGTATTTT

J: TRBJ2-5
size: few
D: NA
V: TRBV5-6
CDR3: CASSLLLGLRQETQYF
DNA: TGTGCCAGCAGCCTCTTGCTCGGGCTCCGGCAAGAGACCCAGTACTTC

J: TRBJ1-1
size: many
D: NA
V: TRBV12-3/TRBV12-4
CDR3: CASSLTTSGMGTEAFF
DNA: TGTGCCAGCAGCCTGACCACATCAGGGATGGGAACTGAAGCTTTCTTT

J: TRBJ1-2
size: NA
D: NA
V: TRBV4-2
CDR3: CASSQNRNYGYTF
DNA: TGTGCCAGCAGCCAAAATAGGAACTATGGCTACACCTTC

J: TRBJ2-2
size: NA
D: NA
V: TRBV11-3
CDR3: CASSFGGQVNTGELFF
DNA: TGTGCCAGCAGCTTCGGCGGGCAGGTGAACACCGGGGAGCTGTTTTTT

J: TRBJ2-2
size: many
D: NA
V: TRBV9
CDR3: CASSTAPNTGELFF
DNA: TGTGCCAGCTCGACGGCGCCGAACACCGGGGAGCTGTTTTTT

J: TRBJ2-1
size: NA
D: TRBD2
V: TRBV6-6
CDR3: CASSPGLAGGYNELFF
DNA: TGTGCCAGCAGTCCGGGACTAGCGGGGGGGTACAATGAGCTGTTCTTC

J: TRBJ2-7
size: many
D: NA
V: TRBV4-2
CDR3: CASSRRGQGYTYEQYF
DNA: TGTGCCAGCAGCCGAAGGGGCCAGGGTTACACCTACGAGCAGTACTTC

J: TRBJ2-7
size: many
D: NA
V: TRBV6-1
CDR3: CASRPAGHSGEQYF
DNA: TGTGCCAGCAGACCCGCCGGGCACAGTGGAGAGCAGTACTTC

J: TRBJ1-1
size: NA
D: TRBD1
V: TRBV27
CDR3: CASSRDRQTEAFF
DNA: TGTGCCAGCAGCCGGGACAGACAAACTGAAGCTTTCTTT

J: TRBJ1-2
size: medium-sized
D: TRBD1
V: TRBV5-1
CDR3: CASRDQPGQTGYGYTF
DNA: TGCGCCAGCAGAGACCAACCGGGACAGACGGGGTATGGCTACACCTTC

J: TRBJ1-4
size: NA
D: NA
V: TRBV3-2
CDR3: CASSQDTGETNEKLFF
DNA: TGTGCCAGCAGCCAAGACACCGGAGAGACTAATGAAAAACTGTTTTTT

J: TRBJ1-4
size: medium-sized
D: NA
V: TRBV29-1
CDR3: CSVEDGGNEKLFF
DNA: TGCAGCGTTGAAGACGGGGGGAACGAAAAACTGTTTTTT

J: TRBJ2-3
size: many
D: NA
V: TRBV13
CDR3: CASSDRSPSTDTQYF
DNA: TGTGCCAGCAGCGACCGGAGTCCTAGCACAGATACGCAGTATTTT

J: TRBJ2-3
size: many
D: TRBD2
V: TRBV7-9
CDR3: CASRPSSGGRTDTQYF
DNA: TGTGCCAGCAGACCCTCTAGCGGGGGGCGCACAGATACGCAGTATTTT

J: TRBJ1-1
size: many
D: TRBD1
V: TRBV6-6
CDR3: CASSWGQVFEAFF
DNA: TGTGCCAGCAGTTGGGGACAGGTGTTTGAAGCTTTCTTT

J: TRBJ1-6
size: NA
D: NA
V: TRBV20-1
CDR3: CSARRTSSSYNSPLHF
DNA: TGCAGTGCTAGAAGGACGTCCAGCTCCTATAATTCACCCCTCCACTTT

J: TRBJ1-1
size: many
D: TRBD1
V: TRBV11-1
CDR3: CASSWDRDSEAFF
DNA: TGTGCCAGCAGCTGGGACAGGGATTCTGAAGCTTTCTTT

J: TRBJ2-7
size: NA
D: NA
V: TRBV7-2
CDR3: CASSPGVGAYEQYF
DNA: TGTGCCAGCAGCCCCGGGGTAGGCGCCTACGAGCAGTACTTC

J: TRBJ2-3
size: many
D: NA
V: TRBV7-2
CDR3: CASSLAVRRDTQYF
DNA: TGTGCCAGCAGCTTAGCGGTCCGAAGAGATACGCAGTATTTT

J: TRBJ2-1
size: many
D: TRBD1
V: TRBV10-3
CDR3: CATDTRDRGIYNEQFF
DNA: TGTGCCACAGATACCCGGGACAGGGGAATCTACAATGAGCAGTTCTTC

J: TRBJ2-7
size: many
D: NA
V: TRBV20-1
CDR3: CSARDPRRKNYEQYF
DNA: TGCAGTGCTAGAGATCCACGGCGGAAAAACTACGAGCAGTACTTC

J: TRBJ1-4
size: many
D: NA
V: TRBV7-2
CDR3: CASSLSFRGATNEKLFF
DNA: TGTGCCAGCAGCCTAAGCTTTAGGGGGGCAACTAATGAAAAACTGTTTTTT

J: TRBJ1-1
size: few
D: NA
V: TRBV21-1
CDR3: CASSTFRVSTEAFF
DNA: TGTGCCAGCAGCACTTTCAGGGTGAGCACTGAAGCTTTCTTT

J: TRBJ1-3
size: many
D: TRBD1
V: TRBV5-1
CDR3: CASSAGTGAGNTIYF
DNA: TGCGCCAGCAGCGCCGGGACAGGGGCCGGAAACACCATATATTTT

J: TRBJ1-1
size: many
D: NA
V: TRBV6-5
CDR3: CASNSRGTEAFF
DNA: TGTGCCAGCAACTCCCGGGGGACTGAAGCTTTCTTT

J: TRBJ1-4
size: many
D: NA
V: TRBV5-5
CDR3: CASSLGPREKLFF
DNA: TGTGCCAGCAGCCTGGGACCACGGGAAAAACTGTTTTTT

J: TRBJ2-1
size: NA
D: NA
V: TRBV7-2
CDR3: CASSLSTGPYNEQFF
DNA: TGTGCCAGCAGCTTAAGTACAGGGCCTTACAATGAGCAGTTCTTC

J: TRBJ1-2
size: NA
D: NA
V: TRBV29-1
CDR3: CSASGTQHVYTF
DNA: TGCAGCGCCTCCGGGACACAGCATGTCTACACCTTC

J: TRBJ2-2
size: few
D: NA
V: TRBV5-4
CDR3: CASSLGSRASTGELFF
DNA: TGTGCCAGCAGCTTGGGGTCTAGGGCTAGCACCGGGGAGCTGTTTTTT

J: TRBJ1-5
size: many
D: NA
V: TRBV7-9
CDR3: CASSFSQGGQPQHF
DNA: TGTGCCAGCAGCTTCTCACAGGGAGGGCAGCCCCAGCATTTT

J: TRBJ2-3
size: many
D: NA
V: TRBV3-1
CDR3: CASSQELGGRLDTQYF
DNA: TGTGCCAGCAGCCAAGAATTAGGGGGGCGATTGGATACGCAGTATTTT

J: TRBJ2-7
size: NA
D: NA
V: TRBV11-2
CDR3: CASSPTGGRGGEQYF
DNA: TGTGCCAGCAGCCCGACTGGTGGCAGGGGGGGCGAGCAGTACTTC

J: TRBJ2-7
size: many
D: NA
V: TRBV18
CDR3: CASSRSGQIAYEQYF
DNA: TGTGCCAGCTCACGCTCCGGACAGATTGCCTACGAGCAGTACTTC

J: TRBJ2-3
size: NA
D: NA
V: TRBV7-9
CDR3: CASSFESLDTQYF
DNA: TGTGCCAGCAGCTTCGAGTCCTTGGATACGCAGTATTTT